This T cell receptor beta chain was captured by sequencing in a study of T cell changes during pregnancy in multiple sclerosis. This CDR3 region has 14 residues. Germline values: CDR1 SQVTM, CDR2 ANQGSEA. V gave up 6 bases and J gave up 0 bases, with 14 bases separating them. Data came from immunoSEQ multiplex PCR; TCRdb stores just in-frame clones and leaves some out. Of about 93,000 clones in the sample, approximately 92% were seen once. The sample here was peripheral blood, taken after pregnancy. The TCR was taken from a female donor with multiple sclerosis, enrolled in a pregnancy study. The chain links TRBV29-1 to TRBJ1-1; weak D call: TRBD1 (5 bases). CDR3 bases: TGCAGCGTCCGACAGCTGCAATTGAACACTGAAGCTTTCTTT. Translation: CSVRQLQLNTEAFF.